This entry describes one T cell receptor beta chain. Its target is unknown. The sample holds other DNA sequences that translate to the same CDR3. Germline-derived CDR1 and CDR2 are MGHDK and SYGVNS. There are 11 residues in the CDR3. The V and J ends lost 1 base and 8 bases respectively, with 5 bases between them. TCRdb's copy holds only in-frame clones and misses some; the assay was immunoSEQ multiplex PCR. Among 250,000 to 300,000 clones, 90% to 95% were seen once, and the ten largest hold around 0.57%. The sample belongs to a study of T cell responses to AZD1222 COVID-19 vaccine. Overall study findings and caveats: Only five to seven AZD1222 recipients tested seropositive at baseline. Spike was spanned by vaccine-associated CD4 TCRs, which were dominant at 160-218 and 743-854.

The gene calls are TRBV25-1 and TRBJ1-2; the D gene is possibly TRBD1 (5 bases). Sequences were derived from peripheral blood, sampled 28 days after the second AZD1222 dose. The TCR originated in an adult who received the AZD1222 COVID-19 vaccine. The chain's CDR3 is CASSESGGYTF. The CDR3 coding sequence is TGTGCCAGCAGTGAATCAGGGGGCTACACCTTC.